The 22 T cell receptor beta chains below were found in one sample sequenced in a study of tumor-infiltrating lymphocytes in localized non-small cell lung cancer (dated by TCRdb to about 2021). Library prep was done by the immunoSEQ multiplex PCR assay. In TCRdb, the immuneACCESS table is reduced to in-frame sequences with V and J assigned. These tables do not hold every clone; where another copy was compared, an unresolved V gene accounts for under half, and the others remain unexplained. The sample table lists 8,000 to 9,500 clones, approximately 80% of them with a count of one. The top ten hold 4% to 5.5% of the sample. Sequenced sample: lung tumor tissue. The receptors stem from a human donor with non-small cell lung cancer.

The chain has TRBV9 and TRBJ2-4, with D uncertain. Germline V CDR1 and CDR2: SGDLS, YYNGEE. V shed 0 bases and J shed 0 bases, with 10 bases lying between them. This CDR3 is 16 amino acids long. The chain's CDR3 is CASSVGFDVAKNIQYF. CDR3 DNA sequence: TGTGCCAGCAGCGTAGGATTCGACGTAGCCAAAAACATTCAGTACTTC.

The CDR3 region is CASSSWSEDEQYF. The DNA for the CDR3 is TGTGCCAGCAGCTCGTGGTCGGAGGACGAGCAGTACTTC. This chain uses TRBV5-5 with TRBJ2-7, with D possibly matching TRBD2 (5 bases). The length of the CDR3 is 13 residues. V was cut by 3 bases and J by 5 bases, with 12 bases left in between. The germline V gene encodes CDR1 SGHKS and CDR2 YYEKEE (reference sequence).

The J gene is TRBJ1-5, the V gene TRBV2; the D is unclear. Germline loops: CDR1 SNHLY, CDR2 FYNNEI. The CDR3 has 15 residues. Trimming took off 6 bases at V and 0 bases at J, with 12 bases between the two ends. CDR3 sequence: CASRPQVNSNQPQHF. Written as DNA, the CDR3 is TGTGCCAGCAGGCCTCAGGTTAATAGCAATCAGCCCCAGCATTTT.

This clone came up once. This chain joins TRBV6-6 and TRBJ2-1; no firm D call. In germline, CDR1 is MNHNY, CDR2 SVGAGI (reference sequence). CDR3 size: 11 residues. Trimming pared 6 bases from V and 10 bases from J, leaving 10 bases between. The CDR3 spells CASSMAREQFF. The DNA of the CDR3 is TGTGCCAGCAGCATGGCCCGGGAGCAGTTCTTC.

This sequence joins TRBV7-3 and TRBJ2-1; tentatively, D is TRBD2 (6 bases). The CDR3 loop spans 15 amino acids. V was trimmed by 2 bases and J by 5 bases, leaving 13 bases between them. Looked up from germline, CDR1 is SGHTA and CDR2 is FQGTGA. Written as DNA, the CDR3 is TGTGCCAGCAGCTTAGGAGGGCCCGGTCACAATGAGCAGTTCTTC. It is translated as CASSLGGPGHNEQFF.

CDR3 nucleotide sequence: TGTGCCAGCAGCAATTTCGGGACAGTGCTTGAAGGCTACACCTTC. Residues: CASSNFGTVLEGYTF. V and J are TRBV11-3 and TRBJ1-2; TRBD1 aligns across 7 bases. Per germline, CDR1 SGHNT and CDR2 YENEEA. The CDR3 extends over 15 amino acids. Unmatched junction bases numbered 14, after V lost 5 bases and J lost 8 bases.

V and J are TRBV6-6 and TRBJ2-4, with D maybe TRBD1 (5 bases). The V and J ends lost 7 bases and 0 bases respectively, with 10 bases between them. Germline-derived CDR1 and CDR2 are MNHNY and SVGAGI (reference sequence). The CDR3 contains 14 residues. The CDR3 region has the DNA TGTGCCAGCACATGGGGCCTAGCCAAAAACATTCAGTACTTC. It encodes CASTWGLAKNIQYF.

The chain links TRBV7-2 to TRBJ2-3, with 10 bases matching TRBD2. From germline, CDR1 is SGHTA and CDR2 FQGNSA. V trimming: 5 bases; J trimming: 2 bases; junction bases outside the gene matches: 7. This CDR3 has 16 amino acids. CDR3 loop: CASSDSGRGHTDTQYF. The CDR3 nucleotides are TGTGCCAGCAGCGACAGCGGGAGGGGACACACAGATACGCAGTATTTT.

The CDR3 spells CASSQLSGTYMGTEAFF. In DNA, the CDR3 is TGCGCCAGCAGCCAATTATCCGGCACATACATGGGGACTGAAGCTTTCTTT. This chain joins TRBV4-1 and TRBJ1-1; D is ambiguous. Germline V CDR1 and CDR2: MGHRA, YSYEKL. V was cut by 2 bases and J by 5 bases, with 21 bases left in between. The CDR3 runs to 17 residues.

The V gene is TRBV19, the J gene TRBJ1-4, with D possibly TRBD1 on 5 matching bases. CDR3 length: 15 amino acids. The V gene lost 4 bases and the J gene lost 7 bases, with 16 bases spanning the gap. Germline V CDR1 and CDR2: LNHDA, SQIVND (reference sequence). Here the CDR3 reads CASSRPTVKFEKLFF. The CDR3 bases are TGTGCCAGTAGTAGACCGACAGTCAAATTTGAAAAACTGTTTTTT.

The J gene is TRBJ1-1, the V gene TRBV19, with TRBD1 matching over 8 bases. The CDR3 totals 17 residues. The V segment lost 1 base and the J segment 4 bases; nucleotides outside the gene matches: 11. Germline V CDR1 and CDR2: LNHDA, SQIVND (reference sequence). Here the CDR3 DNA reads TGTGCCAGTAGTATAGTCGGACAGGGAAGGATGAGCACTGAAGCTTTCTTT. As protein: CASSIVGQGRMSTEAFF. The variable domain in full, with the rest retrieved from reference TRBV19 and TRBJ1-1, is DGGITQSPKYLFRKEGQNVTLSCEQNLNHDAMYWYRQDPGQGLRLIYYSQIVNDFQKGDIAEGYSVSREKKESFPLTVTSAQKNPTAFYLCASSIVGQGRMSTEAFFGQGTRLTVV.

The chain combines TRBV28 with TRBJ2-2; D could derive from TRBD1 or TRBD2 (5 bases each). The V gene's germline CDR1 is MDHEN and CDR2 SYDVKM. V gave up 7 bases and J gave up 4 bases, with 13 bases separating them. The CDR3 length is 14 residues. As DNA, the CDR3 is TGTGCCAGCACACTGATTGGGGGCACCGGGGAGCTGTTTTTT. Encoded protein: CASTLIGGTGELFF.

The chain is built from TRBV6-5 and TRBJ2-7; 10 bases fit TRBD2. The CDR3 has 15 residues. V shed 5 bases and J 5 bases; nucleotides not matched to a gene: 9. Germline CDR1 MNHEY, CDR2 SVGAGI. The CDR3 here is CASSTSSSGSNEQYF. The CDR3 nucleotides are TGTGCCAGCAGTACCTCTTCTAGCGGGAGTAACGAGCAGTACTTC.

The chain has TRBV19 and TRBJ1-5; the D is unclear. This CDR3 comprises 13 residues. From germline, CDR1 is LNHDA and CDR2 SQIVND (reference sequence). Deletions cut 3 bases from V and 5 bases from J, with 8 bases between. CDR3 in amino acids: CASSIEVYQPQHF. The CDR3 DNA reads TGTGCCAGTAGTATTGAGGTTTATCAGCCCCAGCATTTT.

The rearrangement uses TRBV9 and TRBJ1-6; D possibly corresponds to TRBD1 (5 bases). Trimming took off 3 bases at V and 7 bases at J, with 11 bases between the two ends. The CDR3 runs 14 residues. CDR1 is SGDLS and CDR2 is YYNGEE in the germline V gene. CDR3 amino acids: CASSATVQNSPLHF. The CDR3 DNA is TGTGCCAGCAGCGCGACAGTCCAGAATTCACCCCTCCACTTT.

V usage is TRBV6-4 and J usage is TRBJ2-2; 9 positions agree with TRBD1. Germline CDR1 and CDR2: MRHNA and SNTAGT. The CDR3 has 15 amino acids. The V segment lost 5 bases and the J segment 3 bases; nucleotides outside the gene matches: 4. CDR3 coding DNA: TGTGCCAGCAGTTTTCGACAGGGGGACACCGGGGAGCTGTTTTTT. The encoded protein is CASSFRQGDTGELFF.

The CDR3 is CASSPLGEKHNYGYTF. The CDR3 DNA follows: TGTGCCAGCAGCCCCCTGGGGGAGAAGCATAACTATGGCTACACCTTC. This sequence joins TRBV5-5 and TRBJ1-2; TRBD1 is a possible D gene (5 bases). Trimming removed 4 bases at V and 1 base at J, with 17 bases between. This CDR3 is 16 amino acids long. Germline values: CDR1 SGHKS, CDR2 YYEKEE (reference sequence).

This chain connects TRBV5-1 to TRBJ1-2; possible D gene TRBD1, 6 bases. The CDR3 contains 14 residues. Looked up from germline, CDR1 is SGHRS and CDR2 is YFSETQ. V lost 3 bases and J lost 2, with 11 bases in between. CDR3 sequence reads: CASSWDTTNYGYTF. The CDR3 DNA reads TGCGCCAGCAGCTGGGACACTACAAACTATGGCTACACCTTC.

This clone is termed large. The chain couples TRBV6-1 to TRBJ2-6; 10 nucleotides agree with TRBD1. Unmatched junction bases numbered 5, after V lost 4 bases and J lost 2 bases. This CDR3 comprises 17 residues. The germline V gene encodes CDR1 MNHNS and CDR2 SASEGT. CDR3 DNA: TGTGCCAGCAGTGCGGGGACAGGGGACCCTGGGGCCAACGTCCTGACTTTC. Protein product: CASSAGTGDPGANVLTF.

The chain carries TRBV7-2 and TRBJ2-3; D is ambiguous. This CDR3 has 14 residues. Trimming shortened V by 5 bases and J by 4 bases, and 13 bases separated the two germline ends. Germline V gene lookup returns CDR1 SGHTA and CDR2 FQGNSA. In DNA form, the CDR3 reads TGTGCCAGCAGCCGGAGAGGCGGCTCAGATACGCAGTATTTT. Protein product: CASSRRGGSDTQYF.

The chain carries TRBV5-1 and TRBJ1-4, with D maybe TRBD1 (6 bases). CDR3 size: 14 residues. Germline loops: CDR1 SGHRS, CDR2 YFSETQ. Trimming shortened V by 2 bases and J by 5 bases, and 10 bases separated the two germline ends. The CDR3 protein is CASSFGQGNEKLFF. The CDR3 DNA is TGCGCCAGCAGCTTCGGTCAGGGGAATGAAAAACTGTTTTTT.

This clone was seen once. The V call is TRBV7-2, the J call TRBJ2-3; no clear D. The CDR3 contains 14 residues. V lost 0 bases to trimming and J lost 5 bases, with 9 bases between them. Germline V gene data show CDR1 as SGHTA and CDR2 as FQGNSA. The CDR3 region has the DNA TGTGCCAGCAGCTTAGCTAGGAGTCGAGATACGCAGTATTTT. It is translated as CASSLARSRDTQYF.